This T cell receptor beta chain appears in the sequencing data of a study of blood T cell repertoires in COVID-19. Study background: The samples span acute and convalescent COVID-19 from the United States, Italy and Spain. Nucleic acid was either cDNA or gDNA, and it came from T cells, B-cell-depleted T cells, or PBMCs.

This CDR3 spans 18 amino acids. V lost 2 bases to trimming and J lost 0 bases; unmatched junction nucleotides: 6. CDR1 SGHRS and CDR2 YFSETQ come from the germline V gene. Profiling relied on immunoSEQ multiplex PCR, and the TCRdb table lists in-frame clones only, not all of them. Of 300,000 to 450,000 clones listed, 70% to 90% are singletons. The rearrangement uses TRBV5-1 and TRBJ1-3, with 12 nucleotides matching TRBD1. What was sequenced was PBMCs or T cells enriched from blood (not recorded which). This clonotype was obtained from a woman under 30 who had recovered from COVID-19. This CDR3 reads CASSFRDRGRSSGNTIYF. The CDR3 DNA is TGCGCCAGCAGCTTCCGGGACAGGGGGCGAAGCTCTGGAAACACCATATATTTT. Looking up the rest from reference TRBV5-1 and TRBJ1-3 gives the full variable domain: KAGVTQTPRYLIKTRGQQVTLSCSPISGHRSVSWYQQTPGQGLQFLFEYFSETQRNKGNFPGRFSGRQFSNSRSEMNVSTLELGDSALYLCASSFRDRGRSSGNTIYFGEGSWLTVV.